This entry concerns a single T cell receptor (beta chain). Using immunoSEQ multiplex PCR, the repertoire was profiled, and TCRdb retains in-frame clones only, with some absent. The sample holds tens of thousands of clones; around 94% are singletons and the top ten take 15% to 18%. This record belongs to a study of OX40 agonist ivuxolimab in advanced cancers. The CDR3 consists of 15 residues. Per germline, CDR1 MNHEY and CDR2 SVGAGI. V was shortened by 6 bases and J by 4 bases, with 18 bases between the two germline ends. Patients with a history of autoimmune disease or on systemic immunosuppression were excluded.

The source material was CD4+ or CD8+ T cells sorted from blood, sampled in a trial of the OX40 agonist ivuxolimab. The sequence derives from an adult with an advanced solid tumor such as melanoma, head and neck, liver or kidney cancer. V and J are TRBV6-5 and TRBJ1-2, with a weak D call TRBD1 (6 bases). CDR3 protein: CASSDSRTASYGYTF. CDR3 DNA sequence: TGTGCCAGCAGCGACTCAAGGACAGCCTCCTATGGCTACACCTTC.